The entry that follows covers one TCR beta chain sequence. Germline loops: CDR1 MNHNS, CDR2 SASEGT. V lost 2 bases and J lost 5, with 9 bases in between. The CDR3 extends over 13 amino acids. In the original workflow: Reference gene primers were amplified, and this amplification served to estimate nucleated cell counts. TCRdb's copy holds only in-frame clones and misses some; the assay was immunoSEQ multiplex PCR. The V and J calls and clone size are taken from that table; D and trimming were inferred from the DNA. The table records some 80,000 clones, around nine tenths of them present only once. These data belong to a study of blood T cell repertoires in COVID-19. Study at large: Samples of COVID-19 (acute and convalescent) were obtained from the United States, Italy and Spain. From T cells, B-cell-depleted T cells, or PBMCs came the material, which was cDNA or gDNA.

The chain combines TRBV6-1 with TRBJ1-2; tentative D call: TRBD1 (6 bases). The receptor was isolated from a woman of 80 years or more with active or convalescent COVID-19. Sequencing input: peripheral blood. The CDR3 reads CASSERQVYGYTF. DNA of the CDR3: TGTGCCAGCAGTGAAAGACAGGTGTATGGCTACACCTTC.